The clone carrying this TCR beta chain was recorded many times. Its antigen is unidentified. The data derive from a study of CD8+CD57+ T cells in acquired aplastic anemia. Flow cytometry had shown expanded CD8+CD57+ cells in the patients chosen for sequencing. Study observations and caveats: Found in both controls and patients were around 31 CD8+ CDR3 sequences.

V was pared by 6 bases and J by 6 bases, with 5 bases of the junction left unmatched. This CDR3 has 12 residues. The template used for profiling TCR beta VDJ and CDR3 was genomic DNA. TCRdb reprocessed the reads with MiXCR, giving one entry per CDR3 protein. Of 180,000 or so distinct CDR3 sequences in the sample, around half are singletons; the top ten hold about 1.8%. The sequenced material came from sorted CD4+, CD8+, or CD8+CD57+ T cells (not recorded which) from PBMCs. The TCR originated in a human donor with aplastic anemia. The chain is built from TRBV12-3 or TRBV12-4 and TRBJ2-7; 7 bases are a match to TRBD2. The DNA of the CDR3 is TGTGCCAGCAGCCGGGGGGTCTCCGAGCAGTACTTC. This translates into CASSRGVSEQYF.